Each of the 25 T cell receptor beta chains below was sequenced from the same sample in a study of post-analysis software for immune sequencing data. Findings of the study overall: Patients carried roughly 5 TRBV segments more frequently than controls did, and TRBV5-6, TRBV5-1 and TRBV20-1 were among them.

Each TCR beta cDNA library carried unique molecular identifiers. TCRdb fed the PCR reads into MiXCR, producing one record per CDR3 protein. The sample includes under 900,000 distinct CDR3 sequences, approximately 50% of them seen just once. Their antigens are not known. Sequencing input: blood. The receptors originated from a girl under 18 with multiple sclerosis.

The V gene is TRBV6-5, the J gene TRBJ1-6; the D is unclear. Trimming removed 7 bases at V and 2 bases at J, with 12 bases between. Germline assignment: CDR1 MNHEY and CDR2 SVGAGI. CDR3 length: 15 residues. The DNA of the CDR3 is TGTGCCAGCAAAACGAACGCAGCCTATAATTCACCCCTCCACTTT. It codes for CASKTNAAYNSPLHF.

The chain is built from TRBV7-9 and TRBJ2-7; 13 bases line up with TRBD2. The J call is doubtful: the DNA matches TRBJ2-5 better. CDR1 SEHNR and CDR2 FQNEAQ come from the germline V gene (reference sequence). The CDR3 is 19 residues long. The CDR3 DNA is TGTGCCAGCAGCTCGTGGACTAGCGGGAGAGATGGGTCGGGAGAGACCCAGTACTTC. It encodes CASSSWTSGRDGSGETQYF.

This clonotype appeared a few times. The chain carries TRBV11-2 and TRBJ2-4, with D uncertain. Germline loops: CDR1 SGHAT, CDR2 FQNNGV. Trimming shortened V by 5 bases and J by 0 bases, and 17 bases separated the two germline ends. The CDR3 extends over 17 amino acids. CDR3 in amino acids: CASSPFVAPKAKNIQYF. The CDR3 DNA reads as TGTGCCAGCAGCCCATTCGTGGCGCCGAAAGCCAAAAACATTCAGTACTTC.

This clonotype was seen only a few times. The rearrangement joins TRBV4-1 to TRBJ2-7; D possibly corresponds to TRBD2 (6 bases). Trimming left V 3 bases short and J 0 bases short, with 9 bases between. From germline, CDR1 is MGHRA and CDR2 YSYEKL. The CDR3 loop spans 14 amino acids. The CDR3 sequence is CASSQRGGSYEQYF. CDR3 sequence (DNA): TGCGCCAGCAGCCAGAGGGGAGGCTCCTACGAGCAGTACTTC.

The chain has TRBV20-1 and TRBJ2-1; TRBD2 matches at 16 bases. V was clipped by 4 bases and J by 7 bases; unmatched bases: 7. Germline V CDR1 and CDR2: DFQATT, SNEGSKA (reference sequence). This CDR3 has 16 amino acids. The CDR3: CSATGTSGRAGNEQFF. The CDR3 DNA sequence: TGCAGTGCTACCGGGACTAGCGGGAGGGCAGGGAATGAGCAGTTCTTC.

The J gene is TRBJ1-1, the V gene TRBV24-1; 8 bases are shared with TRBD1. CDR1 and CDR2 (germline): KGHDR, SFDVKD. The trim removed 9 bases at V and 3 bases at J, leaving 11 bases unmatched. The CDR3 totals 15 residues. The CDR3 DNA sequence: TGTGCCACCGGTCTGCCGGGACAGGAAGACACTGAAGCTTTCTTT. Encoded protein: CATGLPGQEDTEAFF.

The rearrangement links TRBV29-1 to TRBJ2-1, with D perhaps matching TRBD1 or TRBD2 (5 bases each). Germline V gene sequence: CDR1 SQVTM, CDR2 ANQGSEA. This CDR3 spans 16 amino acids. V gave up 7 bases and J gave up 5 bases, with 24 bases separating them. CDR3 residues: CSGVGTADTKNNEQFF. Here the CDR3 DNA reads TGCAGCGGGGTGGGAACAGCGGACACGAAAAACAATGAGCAGTTCTTC.

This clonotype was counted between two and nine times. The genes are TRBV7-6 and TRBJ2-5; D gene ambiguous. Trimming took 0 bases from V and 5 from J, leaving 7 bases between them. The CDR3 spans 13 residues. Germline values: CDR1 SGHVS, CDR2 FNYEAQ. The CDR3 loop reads CASSLASTETQYF. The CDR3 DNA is TGTGCCAGCAGCTTAGCCTCCACCGAGACCCAGTACTTC. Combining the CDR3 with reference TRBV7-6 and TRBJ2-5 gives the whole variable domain GAGVSQSPRYKVTKRGQDVALRCDPISGHVSLYWYRQALGQGPEFLTYFNYEAQQDKSGLPNDRFSAERPEGSISTLTIQRTEQRDSAMYRCASSLASTETQYFGPGTRLLVL.

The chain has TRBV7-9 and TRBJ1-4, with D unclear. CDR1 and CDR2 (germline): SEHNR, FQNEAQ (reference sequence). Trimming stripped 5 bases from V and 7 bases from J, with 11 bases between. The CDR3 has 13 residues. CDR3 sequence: CASSLRVPEKLFF. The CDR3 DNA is TGTGCCAGCAGCCTCAGAGTGCCTGAAAAACTGTTTTTT.

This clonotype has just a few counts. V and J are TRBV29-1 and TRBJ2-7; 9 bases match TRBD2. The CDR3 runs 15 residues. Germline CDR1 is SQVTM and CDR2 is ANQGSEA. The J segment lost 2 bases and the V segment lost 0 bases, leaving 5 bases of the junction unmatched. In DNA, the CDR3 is TGCAGCGTTGAAGAATGGGCGGGAGGGACCTACGAGCAGTACTTC. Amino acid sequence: CSVEEWAGGTYEQYF.

CDR3 protein: CAASEGYGYTF. The CDR3 DNA reads as TGCGCCGCTAGTGAGGGGTATGGCTACACCTTC. The J gene is TRBJ1-2, the V gene TRBV5-1; weak D call: TRBD1 (5 bases). The CDR3 is 11 amino acids. Germline-derived CDR1 and CDR2 are SGHRS and YFSETQ. V shed 10 bases and J shed 5 bases, with 12 bases lying between them. Combining the CDR3 with reference TRBV5-1 and TRBJ1-2 gives the whole variable domain KAGVTQTPRYLIKTRGQQVTLSCSPISGHRSVSWYQQTPGQGLQFLFEYFSETQRNKGNFPGRFSGRQFSNSRSEMNVSTLELGDSALYLCAASEGYGYTFGSGTRLTVV.

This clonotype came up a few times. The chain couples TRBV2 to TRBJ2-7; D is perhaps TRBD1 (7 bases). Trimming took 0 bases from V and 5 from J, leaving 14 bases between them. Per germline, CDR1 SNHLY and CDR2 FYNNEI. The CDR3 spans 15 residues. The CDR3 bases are TGTGCCAGCAGTGAAGCTAGCGGAGGGGGCAACGAGCAGTACTTC. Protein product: CASSEASGGGNEQYF. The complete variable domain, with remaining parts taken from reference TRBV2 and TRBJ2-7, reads EPEVTQTPSHQVTQMGQEVILRCVPISNHLYFYWYRQILGQKVEFLVSFYNNEISEKSEIFDDQFSVERPDGSNFTLKIRSTKLEDSAMYFCASSEASGGGNEQYFGPGTRLTVT.

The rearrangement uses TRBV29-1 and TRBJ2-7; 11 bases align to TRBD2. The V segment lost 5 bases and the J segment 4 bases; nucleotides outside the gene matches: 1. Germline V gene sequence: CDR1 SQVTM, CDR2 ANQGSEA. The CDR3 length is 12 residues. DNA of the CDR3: TGCAGCGTTCCTAGCGGGGGGTACGAGCAGTACTTC. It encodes CSVPSGGYEQYF.

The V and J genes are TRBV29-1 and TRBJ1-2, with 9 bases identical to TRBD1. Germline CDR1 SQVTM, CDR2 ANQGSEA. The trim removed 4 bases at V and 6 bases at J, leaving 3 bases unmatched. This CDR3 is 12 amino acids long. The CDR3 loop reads CSVATGGNGYTF. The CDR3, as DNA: TGCAGCGTTGCTACAGGGGGCAATGGCTACACCTTC.

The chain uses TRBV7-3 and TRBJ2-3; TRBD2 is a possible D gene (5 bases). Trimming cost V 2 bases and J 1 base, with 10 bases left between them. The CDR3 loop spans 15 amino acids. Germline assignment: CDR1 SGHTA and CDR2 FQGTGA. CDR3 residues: CASSLYGSGTDTQYF. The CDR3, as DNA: TGTGCCAGCAGCTTATATGGTAGCGGCACAGATACGCAGTATTTT.

The CDR3, as DNA: TGTGCCAGTAGTGCCAGACCGAACCTGAATGAAAAACTGTTTTTT. The encoded protein is CASSARPNLNEKLFF. V usage is TRBV19 and J usage is TRBJ1-4; unclear D gene. Trimming stripped 5 bases from V and 5 bases from J, with 15 bases between. Germline loops: CDR1 LNHDA, CDR2 SQIVND (reference sequence). The CDR3 covers 15 residues.

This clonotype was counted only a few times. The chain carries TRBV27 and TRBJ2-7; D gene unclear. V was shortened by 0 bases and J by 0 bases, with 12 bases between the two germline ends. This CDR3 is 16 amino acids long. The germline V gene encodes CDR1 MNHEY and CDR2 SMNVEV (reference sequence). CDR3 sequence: CASSLSRTRSSYEQYF. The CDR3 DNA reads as TGTGCCAGCAGTTTATCCAGGACCCGGAGCTCCTACGAGCAGTACTTC.

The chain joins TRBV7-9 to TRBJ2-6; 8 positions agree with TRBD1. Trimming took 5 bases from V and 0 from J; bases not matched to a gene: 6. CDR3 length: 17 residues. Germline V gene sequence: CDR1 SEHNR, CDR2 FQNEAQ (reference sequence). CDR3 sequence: CASSKGQGRSGANVLTF. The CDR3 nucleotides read TGTGCCAGCAGCAAAGGACAGGGTCGCTCTGGGGCCAACGTCCTGACTTTC.

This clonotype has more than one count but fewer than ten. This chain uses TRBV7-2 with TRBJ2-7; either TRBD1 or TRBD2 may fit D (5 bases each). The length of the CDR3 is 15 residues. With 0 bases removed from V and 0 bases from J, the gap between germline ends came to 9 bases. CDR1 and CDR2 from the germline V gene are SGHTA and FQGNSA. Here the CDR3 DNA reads TGTGCCAGCAGCTTAGCCTCCGGGACCTCCTACGAGCAGTACTTC. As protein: CASSLASGTSYEQYF. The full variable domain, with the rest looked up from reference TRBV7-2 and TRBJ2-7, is GAGVSQSPSNKVTEKGKDVELRCDPISGHTALYWYRQSLGQGLEFLIYFQGNSAPDKSGLPSDRFSAERTGGSVSTLTIQRTQQEDSAVYLCASSLASGTSYEQYFGPGTRLTVT.

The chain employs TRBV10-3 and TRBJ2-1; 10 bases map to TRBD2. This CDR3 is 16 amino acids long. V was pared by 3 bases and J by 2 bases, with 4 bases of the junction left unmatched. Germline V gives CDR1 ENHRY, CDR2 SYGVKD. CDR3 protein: CAISDGTSGTYNEQFF. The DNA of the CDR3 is TGTGCCATCAGTGATGGAACTAGCGGGACCTACAATGAGCAGTTCTTC.

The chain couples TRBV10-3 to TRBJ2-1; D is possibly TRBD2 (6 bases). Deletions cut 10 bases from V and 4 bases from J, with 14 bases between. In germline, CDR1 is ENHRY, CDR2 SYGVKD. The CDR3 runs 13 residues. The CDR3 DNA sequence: TGTGCCAGTACTCTGGAGGGGTACAATGAGCAGTTCTTC. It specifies CASTLEGYNEQFF.

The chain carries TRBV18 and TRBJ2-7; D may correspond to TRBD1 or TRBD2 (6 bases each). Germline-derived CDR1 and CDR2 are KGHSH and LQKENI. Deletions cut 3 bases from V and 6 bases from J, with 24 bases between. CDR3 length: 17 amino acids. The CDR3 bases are TGTGCCAGCTCACCGACGAGGGGGGTAAGATCGGGTTCCGAGCAGTACTTC. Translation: CASSPTRGVRSGSEQYF.

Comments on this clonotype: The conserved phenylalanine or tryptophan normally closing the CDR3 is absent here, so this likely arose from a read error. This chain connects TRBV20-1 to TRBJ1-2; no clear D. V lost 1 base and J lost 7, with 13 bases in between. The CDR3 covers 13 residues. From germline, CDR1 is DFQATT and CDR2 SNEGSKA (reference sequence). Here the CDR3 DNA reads TGCAGTGCTAGAGTTCAAAGGGTGGGTGGCTACACCGTC. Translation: CSARVQRVGGYTV.

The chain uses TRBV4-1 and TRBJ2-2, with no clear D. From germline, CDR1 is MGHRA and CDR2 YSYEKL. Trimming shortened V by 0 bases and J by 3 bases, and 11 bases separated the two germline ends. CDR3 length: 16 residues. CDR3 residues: CASSQDLQGYTGELFF. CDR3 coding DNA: TGCGCCAGCAGCCAAGATCTGCAAGGGTACACCGGGGAGCTGTTTTTT.

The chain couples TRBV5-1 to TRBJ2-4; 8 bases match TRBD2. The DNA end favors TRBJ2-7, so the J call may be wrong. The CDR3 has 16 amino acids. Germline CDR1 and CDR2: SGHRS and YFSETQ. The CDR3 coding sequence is TGCGCCAGCTACTCGTCCCCTGGCGGGAGGACCTACGAGCAGTACTTC. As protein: CASYSSPGGRTYEQYF.